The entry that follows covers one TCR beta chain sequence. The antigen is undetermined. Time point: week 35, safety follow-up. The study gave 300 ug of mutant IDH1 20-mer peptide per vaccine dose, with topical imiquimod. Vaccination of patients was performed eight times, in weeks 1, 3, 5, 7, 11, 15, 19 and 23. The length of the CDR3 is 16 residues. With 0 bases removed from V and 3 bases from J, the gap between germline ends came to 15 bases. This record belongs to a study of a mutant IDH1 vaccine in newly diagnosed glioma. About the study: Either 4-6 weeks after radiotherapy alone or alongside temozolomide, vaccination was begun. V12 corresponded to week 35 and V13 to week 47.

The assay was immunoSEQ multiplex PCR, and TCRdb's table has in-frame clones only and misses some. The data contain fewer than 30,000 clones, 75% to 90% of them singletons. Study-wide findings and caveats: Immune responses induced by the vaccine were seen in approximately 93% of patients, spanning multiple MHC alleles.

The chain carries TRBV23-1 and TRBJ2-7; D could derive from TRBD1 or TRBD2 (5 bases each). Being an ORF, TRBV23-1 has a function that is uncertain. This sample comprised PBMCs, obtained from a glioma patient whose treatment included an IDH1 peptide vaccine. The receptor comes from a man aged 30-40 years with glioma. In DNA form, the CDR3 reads TGCGCCAGCAGTCAATCGTCTGGGGGTACTTTCTACGAGCAGTACTTC. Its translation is CASSQSSGGTFYEQYF.